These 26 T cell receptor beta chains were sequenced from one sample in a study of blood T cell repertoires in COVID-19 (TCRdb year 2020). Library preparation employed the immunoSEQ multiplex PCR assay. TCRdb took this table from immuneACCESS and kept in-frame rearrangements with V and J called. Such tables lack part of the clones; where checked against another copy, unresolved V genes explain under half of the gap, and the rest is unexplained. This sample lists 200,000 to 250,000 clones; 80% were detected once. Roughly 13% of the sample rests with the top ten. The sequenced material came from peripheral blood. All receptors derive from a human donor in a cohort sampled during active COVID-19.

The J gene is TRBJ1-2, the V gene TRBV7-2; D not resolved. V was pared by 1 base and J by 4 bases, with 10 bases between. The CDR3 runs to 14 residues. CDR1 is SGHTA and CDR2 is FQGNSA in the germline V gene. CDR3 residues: CASSLVLGGYGYTF. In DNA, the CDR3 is TGTGCCAGCAGCTTAGTCCTGGGAGGCTATGGCTACACCTTC.

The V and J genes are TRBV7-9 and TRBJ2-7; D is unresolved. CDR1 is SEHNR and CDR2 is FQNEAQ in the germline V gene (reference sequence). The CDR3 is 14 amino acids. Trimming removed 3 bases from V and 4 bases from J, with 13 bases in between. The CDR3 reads CASSFFSNPYEQYF. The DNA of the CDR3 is TGTGCCAGCAGCTTCTTTTCTAACCCTTACGAGCAGTACTTC.

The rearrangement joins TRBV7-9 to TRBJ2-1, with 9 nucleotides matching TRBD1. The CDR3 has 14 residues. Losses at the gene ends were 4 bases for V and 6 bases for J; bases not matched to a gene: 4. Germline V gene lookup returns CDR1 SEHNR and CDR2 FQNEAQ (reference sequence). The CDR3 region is CASSWTGVGNEQFF. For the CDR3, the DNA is TGTGCCAGCAGCTGGACAGGGGTGGGCAATGAGCAGTTCTTC.

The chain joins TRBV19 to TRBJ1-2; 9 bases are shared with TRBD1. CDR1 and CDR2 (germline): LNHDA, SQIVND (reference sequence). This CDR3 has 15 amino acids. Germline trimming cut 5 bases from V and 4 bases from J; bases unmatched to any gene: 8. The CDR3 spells CASSSQGAGGYGYTF. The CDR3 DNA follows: TGTGCCAGTAGTTCACAGGGGGCTGGAGGCTATGGCTACACCTTC.

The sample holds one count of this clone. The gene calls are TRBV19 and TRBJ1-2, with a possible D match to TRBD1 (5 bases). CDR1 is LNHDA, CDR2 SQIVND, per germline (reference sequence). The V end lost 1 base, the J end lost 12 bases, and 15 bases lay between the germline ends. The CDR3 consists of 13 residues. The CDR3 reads CASSIAVRGKHTF. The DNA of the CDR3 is TGTGCCAGTAGTATAGCCGTGCGGGGGAAACACACCTTC. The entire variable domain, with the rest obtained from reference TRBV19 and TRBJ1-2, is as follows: DGGITQSPKYLFRKEGQNVTLSCEQNLNHDAMYWYRQDPGQGLRLIYYSQIVNDFQKGDIAEGYSVSREKKESFPLTVTSAQKNPTAFYLCASSIAVRGKHTFGSGTRLTVV.

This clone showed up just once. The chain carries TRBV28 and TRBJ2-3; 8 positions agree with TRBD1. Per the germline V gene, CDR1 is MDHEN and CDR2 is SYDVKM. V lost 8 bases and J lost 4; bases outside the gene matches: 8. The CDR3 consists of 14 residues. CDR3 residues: CASRRQGIADTQYF. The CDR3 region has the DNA TGTGCCAGCCGACGACAGGGGATAGCAGATACGCAGTATTTT.

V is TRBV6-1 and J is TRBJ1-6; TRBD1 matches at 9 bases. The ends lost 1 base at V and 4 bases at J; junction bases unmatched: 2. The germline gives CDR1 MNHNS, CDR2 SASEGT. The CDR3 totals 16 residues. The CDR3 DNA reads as TGTGCCAGCAGTGAAGTAGGACAGGGGTATAATTCACCCCTCCACTTT. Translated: CASSEVGQGYNSPLHF.

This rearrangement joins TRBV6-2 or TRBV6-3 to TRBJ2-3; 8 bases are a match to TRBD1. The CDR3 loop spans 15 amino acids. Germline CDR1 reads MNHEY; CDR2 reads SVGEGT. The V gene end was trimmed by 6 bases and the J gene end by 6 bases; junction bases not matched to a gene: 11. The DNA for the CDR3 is TGTGCCAGCAGCGATATCCCGGACAGGGCGGATACGCAGTATTTT. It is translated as CASSDIPDRADTQYF.

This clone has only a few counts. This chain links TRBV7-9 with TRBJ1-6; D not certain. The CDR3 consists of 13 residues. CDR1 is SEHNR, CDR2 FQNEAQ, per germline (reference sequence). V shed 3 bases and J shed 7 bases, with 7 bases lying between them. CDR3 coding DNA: TGTGCCAGCAGCTTGCAGACAAATTCACCCCTCCACTTT. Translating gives CASSLQTNSPLHF.

The CDR3 DNA is TGCAGCGTCCAGGGACAGGGGAACACCGGGGAGCTGTTTTTT. It yields the protein CSVQGQGNTGELFF. V and J are TRBV29-1 and TRBJ2-2; 9 bases agree with TRBD1. Losses at the gene ends were 6 bases for V and 1 base for J; bases not matched to a gene: 3. Germline-derived CDR1 and CDR2 are SQVTM and ANQGSEA. CDR3 size: 14 residues.

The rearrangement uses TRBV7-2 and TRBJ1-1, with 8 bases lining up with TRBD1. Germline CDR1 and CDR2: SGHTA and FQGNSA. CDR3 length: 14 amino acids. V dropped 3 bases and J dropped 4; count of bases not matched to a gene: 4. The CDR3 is CASSFDRGGTEAFF. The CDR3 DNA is TGTGCCAGCAGCTTCGACAGGGGTGGCACTGAAGCTTTCTTT.

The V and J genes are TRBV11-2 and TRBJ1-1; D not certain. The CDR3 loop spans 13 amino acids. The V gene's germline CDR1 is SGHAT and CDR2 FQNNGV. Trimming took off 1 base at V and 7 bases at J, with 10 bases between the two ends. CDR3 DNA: TGTGCCAGCAGCTTAGGTCCCCGGGTTGAAGCTTTCTTT. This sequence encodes CASSLGPRVEAFF.

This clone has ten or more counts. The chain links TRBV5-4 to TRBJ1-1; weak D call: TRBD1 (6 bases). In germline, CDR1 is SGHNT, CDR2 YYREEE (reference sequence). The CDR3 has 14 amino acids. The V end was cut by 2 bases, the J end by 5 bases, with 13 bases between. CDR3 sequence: CASSLIQGGTEAFF. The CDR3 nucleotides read TGTGCCAGCAGCTTAATACAGGGAGGGACTGAAGCTTTCTTT.

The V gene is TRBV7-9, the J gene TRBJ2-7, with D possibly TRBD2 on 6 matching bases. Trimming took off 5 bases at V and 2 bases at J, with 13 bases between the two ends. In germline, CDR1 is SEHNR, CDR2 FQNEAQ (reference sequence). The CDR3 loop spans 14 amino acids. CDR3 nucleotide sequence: TGTGCCAGCAGCCCGGGGACTCTCCCCTACGAGCAGTACTTC. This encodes CASSPGTLPYEQYF.

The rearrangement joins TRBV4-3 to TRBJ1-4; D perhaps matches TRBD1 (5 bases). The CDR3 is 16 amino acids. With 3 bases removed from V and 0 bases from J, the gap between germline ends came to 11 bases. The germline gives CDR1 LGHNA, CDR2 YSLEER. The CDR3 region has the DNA TGCGCCAGCAGCCAGGGGCCCAGTGCAACTAATGAAAAACTGTTTTTT. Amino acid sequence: CASSQGPSATNEKLFF.

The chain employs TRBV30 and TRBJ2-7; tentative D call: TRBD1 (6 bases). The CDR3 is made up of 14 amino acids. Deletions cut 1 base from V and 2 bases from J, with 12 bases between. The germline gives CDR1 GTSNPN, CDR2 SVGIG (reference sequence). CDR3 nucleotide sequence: TGTGCCTGGAGTGACAGGGTCTCTGCCTACGAGCAGTACTTC. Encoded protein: CAWSDRVSAYEQYF.

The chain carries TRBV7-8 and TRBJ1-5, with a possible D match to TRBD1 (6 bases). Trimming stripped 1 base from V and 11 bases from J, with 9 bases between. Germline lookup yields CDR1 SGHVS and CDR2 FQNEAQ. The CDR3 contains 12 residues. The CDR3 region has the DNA TGTGCCAGCAGCTTAGTTAACAGGGCCCAGCATTTT. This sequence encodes CASSLVNRAQHF. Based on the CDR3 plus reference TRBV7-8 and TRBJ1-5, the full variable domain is GAGVSQSPRYKVAKRGQDVALRCDPISGHVSLFWYQQALGQGPEFLTYFQNEAQLDKSGLPSDRFFAERPEGSVSTLKIQRTQQEDSAVYLCASSLVNRAQHFGDGTRLSIL.

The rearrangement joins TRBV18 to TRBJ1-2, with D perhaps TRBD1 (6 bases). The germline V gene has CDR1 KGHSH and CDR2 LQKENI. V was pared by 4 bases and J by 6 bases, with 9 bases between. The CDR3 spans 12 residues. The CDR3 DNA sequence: TGTGCCAGCTCACGGGCAGGGGATGGCTACACCTTC. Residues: CASSRAGDGYTF.

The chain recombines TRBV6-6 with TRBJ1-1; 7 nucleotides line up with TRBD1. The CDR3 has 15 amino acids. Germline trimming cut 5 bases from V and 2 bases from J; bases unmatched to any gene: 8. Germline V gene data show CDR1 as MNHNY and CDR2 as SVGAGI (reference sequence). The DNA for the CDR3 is TGTGCCAGCAGTGGGGGGACAGAAAGAAACACTGAAGCTTTCTTT. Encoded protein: CASSGGTERNTEAFF.

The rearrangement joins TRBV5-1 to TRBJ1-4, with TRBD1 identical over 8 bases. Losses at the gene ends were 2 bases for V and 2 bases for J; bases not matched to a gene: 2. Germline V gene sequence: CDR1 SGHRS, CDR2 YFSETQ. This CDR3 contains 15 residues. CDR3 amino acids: CASSFQGATNEKLFF. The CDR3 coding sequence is TGCGCCAGCAGCTTTCAGGGGGCGACTAATGAAAAACTGTTTTTT.

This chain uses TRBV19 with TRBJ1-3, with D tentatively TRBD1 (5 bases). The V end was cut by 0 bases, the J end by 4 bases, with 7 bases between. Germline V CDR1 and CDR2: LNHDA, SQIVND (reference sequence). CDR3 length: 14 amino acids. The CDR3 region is CASSIDDRGNTIYF. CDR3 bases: TGTGCCAGTAGTATAGACGACAGAGGAAACACCATATATTTT.

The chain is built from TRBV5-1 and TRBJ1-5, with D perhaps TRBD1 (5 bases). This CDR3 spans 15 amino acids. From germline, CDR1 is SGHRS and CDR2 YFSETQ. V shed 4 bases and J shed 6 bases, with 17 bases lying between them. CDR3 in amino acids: CASSPGLPEGQPQHF. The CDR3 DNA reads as TGCGCCAGCAGCCCGGGACTACCCGAGGGTCAGCCCCAGCATTTT.

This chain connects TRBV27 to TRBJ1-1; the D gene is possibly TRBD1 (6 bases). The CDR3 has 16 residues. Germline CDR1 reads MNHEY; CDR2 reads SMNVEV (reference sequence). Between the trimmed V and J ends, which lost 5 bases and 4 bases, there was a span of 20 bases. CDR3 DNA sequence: TGTGCCAGCAGTCAGGGGAGACAGTATTTGGGCACTGAAGCTTTCTTT. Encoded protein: CASSQGRQYLGTEAFF.

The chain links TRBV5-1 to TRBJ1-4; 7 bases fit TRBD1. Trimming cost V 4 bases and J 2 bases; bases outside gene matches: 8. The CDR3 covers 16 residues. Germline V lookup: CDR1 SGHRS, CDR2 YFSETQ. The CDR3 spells CASSDLGGRTNEKLFF. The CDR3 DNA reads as TGCGCCAGCAGCGATCTAGGGGGCAGGACTAATGAAAAACTGTTTTTT.

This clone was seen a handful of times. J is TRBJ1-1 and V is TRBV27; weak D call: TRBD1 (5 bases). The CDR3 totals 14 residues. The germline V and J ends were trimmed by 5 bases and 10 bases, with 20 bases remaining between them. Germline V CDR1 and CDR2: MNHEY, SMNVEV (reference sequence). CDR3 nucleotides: TGTGCCAGCAGTAATCCCAGAACCTGGGGGGGAGCTTTCTTT. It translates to CASSNPRTWGGAFF.

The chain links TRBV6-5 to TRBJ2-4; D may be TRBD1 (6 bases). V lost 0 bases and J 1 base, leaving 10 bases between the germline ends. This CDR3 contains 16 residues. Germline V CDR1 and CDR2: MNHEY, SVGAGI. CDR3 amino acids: CASSYSQGFAKNIQYF. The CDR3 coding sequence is TGTGCCAGCAGTTACTCACAGGGATTCGCCAAAAACATTCAGTACTTC.